Following are 31 T cell receptor beta chains from one sample sequenced in a study of vaccination and CD4 T cells after COVID-19 (dated 2022 in TCRdb). Per the publication, the treatment or condition label means: roughly ten-day PBMC culture with coronavirus spike peptide pools or control peptides (ViraFEST assay). The library was obtained by PCR. Sequencer: Illumina iSeq 100. DNA from cultured CD4+ T cells was subjected to TCR sequencing with the Oncomine TCR Beta short-read assay at the Johns Hopkins FTIC core. TCRdb handled the public reads itself, with Q25 trimming in fastp and clone calling in MiXCR, and kept productive beta chains. Each entry is one CDR3 protein sequence, shown with its most common DNA and genes. The sample records around 13,000 distinct CDR3 sequences, about 25% of which are singletons. The ten largest clones represent 6.5% to 8.5% of the sample. These receptors are not linked to any known antigen.

Specimen: CD4+ T cells from blood, cultured in vitro. These receptors all come from a human donor who had recovered from COVID-19.

This chain uses TRBV10-2 with TRBJ2-1; 10 positions agree with TRBD2. V lost 3 bases to trimming and J lost 0 bases; unmatched junction nucleotides: 2. The germline gives CDR1 WSHSY, CDR2 SAAADI. The CDR3 totals 16 residues. As DNA, the CDR3 is TGCGCCAGCAGTGATCTAGCGGGGGACTCCTACAATGAGCAGTTCTTC. This gives the protein CASSDLAGDSYNEQFF.

This clonotype appeared a few times. The rearrangement links TRBV11-3 to TRBJ2-7; D remains ambiguous. V lost 5 bases, J lost 2 bases, and 10 bases lay in between. The CDR3 contains 13 residues. Per the germline V gene, CDR1 is SGHNT and CDR2 is YENEEA. In DNA, the CDR3 is TGTGCCAGCAGCCCTCATGCCACCTACGAGCAGTACTTC. It codes for CASSPHATYEQYF.

The chain has TRBV18 and TRBJ1-2, with D unresolved. CDR1 and CDR2 from the germline V gene are KGHSH and LQKENI. The CDR3 covers 13 residues. With 1 base removed from V and 9 bases from J, the gap between germline ends came to 12 bases. CDR3 region: CASSPLTGGSYTF. CDR3 DNA sequence: TGTGCCAGCTCACCACTCACCGGAGGAAGCTACACCTTC.

This clonotype came up a few times. The chain has TRBV11-2 and TRBJ1-6; maybe TRBD1 (6 bases). The CDR3 spans 14 residues. V lost 4 bases to trimming and J lost 8 bases, with 12 bases between them. Germline-derived CDR1 and CDR2 are SGHAT and FQNNGV. The chain's CDR3 is CASSSGVAHSPLHF. The CDR3 nucleotides read TGTGCCAGCAGCTCAGGGGTTGCTCATTCACCCCTCCACTTT.

This clonotype came up a few times. The chain is built from TRBV6-1 and TRBJ1-1; D perhaps matches TRBD1 (5 bases). Germline V gives CDR1 MNHNS, CDR2 SASEGT. V was pared by 5 bases and J by 1 base, with 11 bases between. The CDR3 runs to 14 residues. CDR3 residues: CASSKGLQNTEAFF. CDR3 sequence (DNA): TGTGCCAGCAGTAAGGGACTCCAGAACACTGAAGCTTTCTTT.

The chain is built from TRBV14 and TRBJ2-7; D tentatively fits TRBD1 or TRBD2 (5 bases each). Germline V lookup: CDR1 SGHDN, CDR2 FVKESK. Trimming took 3 bases from V and 5 from J, leaving 23 bases between them. The CDR3 has 17 residues. DNA for the CDR3: TGTGCCAGCAGCCAGGGACCGGCTTGGGACGGGCGTAACGAGCAGTACTTC. This sequence encodes CASSQGPAWDGRNEQYF.

The chain employs TRBV6-1 and TRBJ1-4, with 9 bases matching TRBD1. V gave up 6 bases and J gave up 7 bases; unmatched junction bases: 3. CDR1 MNHNS and CDR2 SASEGT come from the germline V gene. This CDR3 region has 13 residues. The CDR3 here is CASRRDRVEKLFF. For the CDR3, the DNA is TGTGCCAGCAGACGGGACAGGGTTGAAAAACTGTTTTTT.

In this sample, this clonotype turned up a few times. The chain's CDR3 is CASSPTGDSSQETQYF. CDR3 nucleotides: TGTGCCAGCAGCCCGACCGGGGACAGTTCACAAGAGACCCAGTACTTC. The chain combines TRBV5-4 with TRBJ2-5, with 7 bases aligning to TRBD1. Germline lookup yields CDR1 SGHNT and CDR2 YYREEE (reference sequence). Losses at the gene ends were 4 bases for V and 2 bases for J; bases not matched to a gene: 11. The CDR3 loop spans 16 amino acids.

CDR3 amino acids: CASSGFTSGNTIYF. CDR3 nucleotide sequence: TGTGCCAGCAGCGGTTTTACCTCTGGAAACACCATATATTTT. The chain joins TRBV12-3 or TRBV12-4 to TRBJ1-3; D is uncertain. The germline V and J ends were trimmed by 6 bases and 0 bases, with 9 bases remaining between them. The CDR3 is made up of 14 amino acids.

The sample holds a few counts of this clonotype. V is TRBV5-6 and J is TRBJ1-6, with a possible D match to TRBD1 (6 bases). This CDR3 has 15 residues. Germline V lookup: CDR1 SGHDT, CDR2 YYEEEE. The V and J ends lost 4 bases and 9 bases respectively, with 17 bases between them. CDR3 nucleotide sequence: TGTGCCAGCAGCCGAGCGGGAGGGGGAGTTTCACCCCTCCACTTT. Protein sequence: CASSRAGGGVSPLHF.

The chain uses TRBV21-1 and TRBJ2-5; the D call TRBD2 from the table was never checked on the DNA. TRBV21-1 is annotated as a pseudogene. The CDR3 is made up of 17 amino acids. Written as DNA, the CDR3 is TGTGCCAGCAGCACGAGGACTAGCGGGTCCTTTCAAGAGACCCAGTACTTC. Translating gives CASSTRTSGSFQETQYF.

There are a few counts of this clonotype. The chain joins TRBV5-1 to TRBJ2-2, with D hard to call. With 0 bases removed from V and 7 bases from J, the gap between germline ends came to 7 bases. CDR1 and CDR2 from the germline V gene are SGHRS and YFSETQ. The CDR3 runs 13 residues. The CDR3 coding sequence is TGCGCCAGCAGCTTGGAAGGGCGCGGGGAGCTGTTTTTT. Protein sequence: CASSLEGRGELFF.

The V call is TRBV18, the J call TRBJ2-5, with D uncertain. Trimming took off 2 bases at V and 2 bases at J, with 9 bases between the two ends. The germline V gene has CDR1 KGHSH and CDR2 LQKENI. The CDR3 is 14 residues long. The CDR3 loop reads CASSPLGPQETQYF. The CDR3 bases are TGTGCCAGCTCACCATTAGGCCCTCAAGAGACCCAGTACTTC.

This clonotype turned up a few times. V and J are TRBV6-1 and TRBJ2-2; the D gene is possibly TRBD2 (5 bases). The CDR3 has 15 amino acids. V dropped 7 bases and J dropped 5 bases, with 17 bases sitting between them. Germline CDR1 is MNHNS and CDR2 is SASEGT. CDR3 sequence (DNA): TGTGCCAGCACCCCGATTCCCCGGGAAACCGGGGAGCTGTTTTTT. Translation: CASTPIPRETGELFF.

This chain links TRBV7-9 with TRBJ2-3; 8 bases map to TRBD2. Germline assignment: CDR1 SEHNR and CDR2 FQNEAQ (reference sequence). After removal of 2 bases from V and 2 bases from J, the junction contained 3 bases not matched to a gene. This CDR3 contains 15 residues. The CDR3 DNA sequence: TGTGCCAGCAGCTTATGGACTAGCTACACAGATACGCAGTATTTT. It translates to CASSLWTSYTDTQYF. The entire variable domain, with the rest obtained from reference TRBV7-9 and TRBJ2-3, is as follows: DTGVSQNPRHKITKRGQNVTFRCDPISEHNRLYWYRQTLGQGPEFLTYFQNEAQLEKSRLLSDRFSAERPKGSFSTLEIQRTEQGDSAMYLCASSLWTSYTDTQYFGPGTRLTVL.

The rearrangement links TRBV5-1 to TRBJ2-5; weak D call: TRBD2 (6 bases). Trimming stripped 1 base from V and 1 base from J, with 14 bases between. Germline V gene sequence: CDR1 SGHRS, CDR2 YFSETQ. The CDR3 totals 16 residues. CDR3 protein: CASSLRASATQETQYF. CDR3 bases: TGCGCCAGCAGCTTGCGGGCTAGCGCGACCCAAGAGACCCAGTACTTC. Full variable domain (outside the CDR3, taken from reference TRBV5-1 and TRBJ2-5): KAGVTQTPRYLIKTRGQQVTLSCSPISGHRSVSWYQQTPGQGLQFLFEYFSETQRNKGNFPGRFSGRQFSNSRSEMNVSTLELGDSALYLCASSLRASATQETQYFGPGTRLLVL.

This clonotype occurred a few times. The chain carries TRBV11-2 and TRBJ2-1, with D unclear. V lost 5 bases and J lost 8, with 10 bases in between. Per the germline V gene, CDR1 is SGHAT and CDR2 is FQNNGV. There are 12 residues in the CDR3. The chain's CDR3 is CASSLRRDEQFF. In DNA, the CDR3 is TGTGCCAGCAGCCTGAGAAGGGATGAGCAGTTCTTC.

With regard to this clonotype: Likely a read error: the CDR3 ends without its conserved phenylalanine or tryptophan. The V and J genes are TRBV19 and TRBJ1-1, with D perhaps matching TRBD1 (5 bases). The CDR3 is 14 residues long. V dropped 5 bases and J dropped 0 bases, with 10 bases sitting between them. Germline CDR1 reads LNHDA; CDR2 reads SQIVND (reference sequence). The DNA for the CDR3 is TGTGCCAGTAGTTTACGGGACTTGAACACTGAAGCTTTCTCT. It specifies CASSLRDLNTEAFS.

This clonotype came up a few times. CDR3 nucleotide sequence: TGTGCCAGCAGCTCAGATAATTCACCCCTCCACTTT. Amino acids: CASSSDNSPLHF. This chain joins TRBV7-2 and TRBJ1-6, with D unclear. V was cut by 4 bases and J by 5 bases, with 3 bases left in between. The CDR3 covers 12 residues. Germline V gene data show CDR1 as SGHTA and CDR2 as FQGNSA.

CDR3 DNA sequence: TGTGCCAGCAGCTTGGGGGGACAGGGGACACTCGCCAATCAGCCCCAGCATTTT. It yields the protein CASSLGGQGTLANQPQHF. The chain employs TRBV12-3 or TRBV12-4 and TRBJ1-5; 10 bases are a match to TRBD1. J lost 3 bases, V lost 6 bases, and 14 bases had no gene match. The CDR3 extends over 18 amino acids.

This clonotype has a handful of counts. The J gene is TRBJ2-2, the V gene TRBV7-6; 12 bases are shared with TRBD2. Germline V gene data show CDR1 as SGHVS and CDR2 as FNYEAQ. This CDR3 is built from 18 residues. The V and J ends lost 4 bases and 5 bases, in that order; junction bases with no gene match: 11. The CDR3 DNA follows: TGTGCCAGCAGCTCCTTCCCGGGACTAGCGGGTCTTACCGGGGAGCTGTTTTTT. As protein: CASSSFPGLAGLTGELFF.

The rearrangement links TRBV15 to TRBJ2-3, with D possibly being TRBD1 (6 bases). V was pared by 1 base and J by 2 bases, with 16 bases between. CDR3 size: 17 residues. The germline gives CDR1 LNHNV, CDR2 YYDKDF (reference sequence). The CDR3 is CATSRGIRDTNTDTQYF. The CDR3 coding sequence is TGTGCCACCAGCAGAGGAATCCGGGACACTAACACAGATACGCAGTATTTT.

This clonotype is judged medium-sized. The CDR3 loop reads CASSFRGTGGTEAFF. The CDR3 bases are TGTGCCAGCAGCTTCCGCGGGACAGGGGGCACTGAAGCTTTCTTT. The chain employs TRBV7-9 and TRBJ1-1; 11 bases line up with TRBD1. The CDR3 has 15 amino acids. Per germline, CDR1 SEHNR and CDR2 FQNEAQ (reference sequence). V shed 3 bases, J shed 4 bases, and the junction held 4 bases outside the gene matches.

This sequence joins TRBV20-1 and TRBJ1-4; maybe TRBD1 (6 bases). This CDR3 is 14 amino acids long. V was cut by 6 bases and J by 7 bases, with 18 bases left in between. From germline, CDR1 is DFQATT and CDR2 SNEGSKA (reference sequence). The CDR3 DNA reads TGCAGTGCCCGTATACGGGGGGCAGGTGAAAAACTGTTTTTT. It is translated as CSARIRGAGEKLFF.

The rearrangement uses TRBV3-1 and TRBJ1-5; D is unclear. The CDR3 consists of 14 residues. CDR1 is LGHDT, CDR2 YNNKEL, per germline (reference sequence). Trimming left V 3 bases short and J 12 bases short, with 18 bases between. The CDR3 nucleotides read TGTGCCAGCAGCCAGAGTCGGGCCGGGGAGTTCCAGCATTTT. Residues: CASSQSRAGEFQHF.

This clonotype was recorded a few times. The chain is built from TRBV18 and TRBJ2-3; 8 nucleotides agree with TRBD1. Germline values: CDR1 KGHSH, CDR2 LQKENI. V lost 6 bases and J lost 4; bases outside the gene matches: 6. This CDR3 is built from 14 residues. CDR3 residues: CASSRGQGADTQYF. The CDR3 DNA sequence: TGTGCCAGCTCCCGAGGACAGGGTGCAGATACGCAGTATTTT.

This clonotype was counted only a few times. The chain employs TRBV10-3 and TRBJ2-6; D gene unclear. This CDR3 comprises 16 residues. Germline V gene lookup returns CDR1 ENHRY and CDR2 SYGVKD. V was trimmed by 5 bases and J by 0 bases, leaving 11 bases between them. The CDR3 spells CAISTGLTSGANVLTF. The CDR3 DNA reads as TGTGCCATCAGTACGGGCCTGACCTCTGGGGCCAACGTCCTGACTTTC.

As DNA, the CDR3 is TGTGCCAGCAGCCAAGGACAGGTCTATGGCTACACCTTC. Translating gives CASSQGQVYGYTF. This chain uses TRBV3-1 with TRBJ1-2; tentative D call: TRBD1 (6 bases). Per the germline V gene, CDR1 is LGHDT and CDR2 is YNNKEL (reference sequence). This CDR3 is built from 13 residues. Trimming stripped 1 base from V and 4 bases from J, with 7 bases between.

This clonotype was seen a handful of times. CDR3 sequence: CASSEEVGQGDTEAFF. The CDR3 bases are TGTGCCAGCAGTGAAGAGGTAGGGCAGGGAGACACTGAAGCTTTCTTT. The rearrangement joins TRBV2 to TRBJ1-1; D is perhaps TRBD1 (5 bases). The CDR3 sequence is 16 residues long. Between the trimmed V and J ends, which lost 1 base and 3 bases, there was a span of 15 bases. Per germline, CDR1 SNHLY and CDR2 FYNNEI. The complete variable domain, with remaining parts taken from reference TRBV2 and TRBJ1-1, reads EPEVTQTPSHQVTQMGQEVILRCVPISNHLYFYWYRQILGQKVEFLVSFYNNEISEKSEIFDDQFSVERPDGSNFTLKIRSTKLEDSAMYFCASSEEVGQGDTEAFFGQGTRLTVV.

This clonotype has just a few counts. The CDR3 nucleotides read TGTGCCAGCAGAAATGGGGGGACGAACACCGGGGAGCTGTTTTTT. It codes for CASRNGGTNTGELFF. The chain carries TRBV5-8 and TRBJ2-2; D possibly corresponds to TRBD2 (6 bases). The V gene lost 5 bases and the J gene lost 0 bases, with 11 bases spanning the gap. Germline values: CDR1 SGHTS, CDR2 YDEGEE. The CDR3 totals 15 residues.

The gene calls are TRBV6-1 and TRBJ1-1; maybe TRBD1 (6 bases). The CDR3 runs 12 residues. The ends were cut back, 5 bases at V and 12 bases at J, with 16 bases in the middle. Germline-derived CDR1 and CDR2 are MNHNS and SASEGT. The CDR3 region is CASSTITGSTFF. CDR3 nucleotides: TGTGCCAGCAGTACAATAACAGGGTCTACTTTCTTT.